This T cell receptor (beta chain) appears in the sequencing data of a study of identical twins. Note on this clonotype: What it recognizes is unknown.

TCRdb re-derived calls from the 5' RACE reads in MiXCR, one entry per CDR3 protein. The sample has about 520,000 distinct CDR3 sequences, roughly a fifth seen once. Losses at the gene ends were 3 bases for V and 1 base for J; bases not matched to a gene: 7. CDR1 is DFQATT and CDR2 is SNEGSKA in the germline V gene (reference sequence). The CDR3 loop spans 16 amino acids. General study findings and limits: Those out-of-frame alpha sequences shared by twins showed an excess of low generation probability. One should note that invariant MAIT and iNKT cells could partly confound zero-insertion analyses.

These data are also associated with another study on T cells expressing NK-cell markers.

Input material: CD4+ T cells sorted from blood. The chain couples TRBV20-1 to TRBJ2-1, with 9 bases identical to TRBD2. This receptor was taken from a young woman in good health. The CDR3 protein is CSASMPRGGSYNEQFF. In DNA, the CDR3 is TGCAGTGCTAGTATGCCGCGGGGGGGGTCCTACAATGAGCAGTTCTTC.